This entry describes one T cell receptor beta chain. This clonotype was counted only a few times. Its antigen is unknown. It has no much larger one-base neighbor in the sample; base qualities were not kept. The CDR3 has 13 amino acids, counting the end cysteine and phenylalanine. Only the CDR3 DNA stays, 39 bases, in frame from base 1. According to the germline V gene, CDR1 reads KGHSH and CDR2 reads LQKENI. V lost 6 bases and J lost 6 bases; the stretch between them is 11 bases long. According to the study, the label for this sample's time point signals: pre-sensitization, week 0. The treatment or condition label here, explained by the study, means: therapeutic diphenylcyclopropenone sensitization with weekly scalp DPC. At each patch-test visit, blood was drawn before the patch test was applied. Patients were eligible if aged 18 to 70, diagnosed with alopecia and judged suitable for DPC therapy, and pregnant patients were excluded. Total RNA was extracted from unfractionated whole blood collected in Tempus Blood RNA tubes.

Receptor amplification or capture employed RACE. The sequencer was a NextSeq 500. During library preparation, unique molecular identifiers were attached to individual cDNA molecules so that TCRs could be counted in a quantitative, reproducible way. From each blood RNA sample, both TCR alpha and TCR beta chains were sequenced. As for how the authors treated the data: Samples had a median of roughly 98,000 TCRs, with a range from roughly 23,224 to 700,000. The Decombinator software suite was used to annotate V, J and CDR3 in the TCR reads. For PS versus PT1 abundance plots, all samples were subsampled to the same number of TCRs (28,000). Expanded TCRs were defined as absent before sensitization and observed at least eight times at the 2-week time point. The public reads were quality trimmed at Q25 with fastp and then assembled into clones with MiXCR by TCRdb, keeping productive beta chains. Rows are combined by CDR3 protein, so each entry shows the most common genes and DNA. The V and J calls, along with clone size, are taken from TCRdb and not from the paper's own processing. This sample holds about 110,000 distinct CDR3 sequences; 9% to 15% were observed only once. The ten most abundant clones make up over 1.5% of the sample.

These data belong to a study of human T cells and chemical hapten exposure (dated by TCRdb to about 2021). Regarding the research as a whole: For sensitization, 2% DPC in acetone was applied to a 2 cm by 2 cm area of upper inner arm skin. About 28 alopecia patients gave blood for TCR sequencing at one to four time points (pre-sensitization, 2, 6 and 24 weeks). Blood was sampled from patients pre-sensitization (week 0) and at 2, 6 and about 24 weeks after DPC sensitization. Most of the patients in the cohort were female, and the cohort covered alopecia areata with under or over 50% scalp involvement, alopecia totalis and alopecia universalis. Libraries were combined into a pool for sequencing, and differences in TCR yield between samples came mainly from small differences in library volumes within the pool. Throughout the study period of roughly 24 weeks, patients also received therapeutic DPC doses to the scalp every week. Patch tests used Finn chambers with 0.01% DPC on the upper back, scored after 6 days by International Contact Dermatitis Research Group standards. The study tracked peripheral blood TCR repertoire changes in vivo during primary and secondary sensitization to the hapten diphenylcyclopropenone (DPC) in alopecia patients.

Broad study findings and their caveats: The number of PT1 expanded TCRs positively correlated with patch test score, significant at thresholds 8, 16 and 32 but not 4. Repeated subsampling changed both the strength of the expansion versus patch-test correlation and the threshold at which that correlation became significant. Expanded TCRs formed significantly more large CDR3 similarity clusters than pre-sensitization or healthy control sets, consistent with antigen-driven responses. Because all patients had alopecia, a presumed autoimmune disease, the immune response of the patients might differ from that of healthy individuals. No change with DPC sensitization was found in the number of TCRs above 1 in 1000 frequency, and no evidence of global repertoire structure alterations was found.

The rearrangement combines TRBV18 with TRBJ1-4; matching of 5 bases hints at TRBD1 as the D gene. The sequence was obtained from a woman aged 50 to 65 with alopecia areata. Some clones in this sample may be carry-over from other donors' samples. The sample was whole blood, taken in connection with sensitization to the hapten diphenylcyclopropenone (DPC). CDR3 sequence: CASSYGTDEKLFF. The DNA is as follows: TGTGCCAGCTCCTACGGGACGGATGAAAAACTGTTTTTT.